One and the same sample provided the 26 T cell receptor beta chains below, sequenced in a study of T cells in localized non-small cell lung cancer. The protocol was immunoSEQ multiplex PCR, while the TCRdb copy is restricted to in-frame clones and leaves out a portion. The sample shows tens of thousands of clones, just over 90% of them seen only once. The source material was peripheral blood, sampled before any cancer treatment. These receptors all stem from an older female donor with stage I lung adenocarcinoma.

This chain uses TRBV18 with TRBJ2-3; 10 bases match TRBD1. CDR1 is KGHSH, CDR2 LQKENI, per germline. Unmatched junction bases numbered 3, after V lost 2 bases and J lost 4 bases. The CDR3 is 15 amino acids. CDR3 nucleotide sequence: TGTGCCAGCTCACCAGGACAGGGGGTGCCAGATACGCAGTATTTT. Translating gives CASSPGQGVPDTQYF.

V and J are TRBV28 and TRBJ1-1; no definite D call. The CDR3 runs to 18 residues. Trimming removed 7 bases at V and 6 bases at J, with 30 bases between. Germline V gene sequence: CDR1 MDHEN, CDR2 SYDVKM. CDR3 DNA: TGTGCCAGCATGCCCCCAGGAGGGCTTGGTTCGGGTGGCGCTGAAGCTTTCTTT. Translating gives CASMPPGGLGSGGAEAFF.

This rearrangement joins TRBV5-8 to TRBJ1-2; D may be TRBD1 (5 bases). The CDR3 runs to 14 residues. Trimming stripped 0 bases from V and 8 bases from J, with 14 bases between. The germline V gene has CDR1 SGHTS and CDR2 YDEGEE. CDR3 coding DNA: TGTGCCAGCAGCTTGGATCTTCAGGGATCGGGCTACACCTTC. It translates to CASSLDLQGSGYTF.

The chain is built from TRBV29-1 and TRBJ1-1; perhaps TRBD1 as D (5 bases). This CDR3 is built from 13 residues. Trimming stripped 1 base from V and 1 base from J, with 7 bases between. Germline-derived CDR1 and CDR2 are SQVTM and ANQGSEA. CDR3 sequence reads: CSVEGQGNTEAFF. The CDR3 DNA sequence: TGCAGCGTTGAAGGGCAGGGGAACACTGAAGCTTTCTTT.

The gene calls are TRBV15 and TRBJ2-3; D uncertain. Trimming shortened V by 0 bases and J by 2 bases, and 9 bases separated the two germline ends. Per germline, CDR1 LNHNV and CDR2 YYDKDF (reference sequence). This CDR3 contains 15 residues. CDR3 residues: CATSRDPDFTDTQYF. CDR3 DNA sequence: TGTGCCACCAGCAGAGACCCTGACTTCACAGATACGCAGTATTTT. The full variable domain, its missing parts supplied by reference TRBV15 and TRBJ2-3, is DAMVIQNPRYQVTQFGKPVTLSCSQTLNHNVMYWYQQKSSQAPKLLFHYYDKDFNNEADTPDNFQSRRPNTSFCFLDIRSPGLGDTAMYLCATSRDPDFTDTQYFGPGTRLTVL.

The V call is TRBV10-1, the J call TRBJ1-1; no firm D call. Per the germline V gene, CDR1 is WNHNN and CDR2 is SYGVQD (reference sequence). This CDR3 spans 15 amino acids. The germline V and J ends were trimmed by 8 bases and 0 bases, with 16 bases remaining between them. The CDR3 region is CASGGYKGLNTEAFF. CDR3 DNA sequence: TGCGCCAGCGGAGGGTATAAAGGGCTGAACACTGAAGCTTTCTTT.

The rearrangement links TRBV25-1 to TRBJ2-2, with TRBD1 matching over 7 bases. The CDR3 is 16 amino acids. V gave up 6 bases and J gave up 0 bases; unmatched junction bases: 7. Germline V gene data show CDR1 as MGHDK and CDR2 as SYGVNS. CDR3 in amino acids: CASSLPGQPNTGELFF. CDR3 coding DNA: TGTGCCAGCAGCCTCCCGGGACAGCCGAACACCGGGGAGCTGTTTTTT.

CDR3 bases: TGTGCCAGCAGACAACAGGGGGCGGTCACCGGGGAGCTGTTTTTT. Protein product: CASRQQGAVTGELFF. The chain employs TRBV2 and TRBJ2-2, with 9 bases that match TRBD1. The germline gives CDR1 SNHLY, CDR2 FYNNEI. The CDR3 has 15 amino acids. J was trimmed by 4 bases and V by 6 bases; bases with no gene match: 6.

The genes are TRBV27 and TRBJ1-4; D not resolved. CDR1 and CDR2 (germline): MNHEY, SMNVEV (reference sequence). The CDR3 extends over 13 amino acids. V was clipped by 5 bases and J by 3 bases, with 7 bases between them. CDR3 sequence: CASSGESNEKLFF. Here the CDR3 DNA reads TGTGCCAGCAGTGGGGAGTCTAATGAAAAACTGTTTTTT.

The gene calls are TRBV6-6 and TRBJ1-1, with a tentative D call TRBD1 (5 bases). Trimming removed 7 bases at V and 11 bases at J, with 23 bases between. This CDR3 is 14 amino acids long. Germline values: CDR1 MNHNY, CDR2 SVGAGI (reference sequence). The CDR3 DNA is TGTGCCAGCATCAAATCGGCGGGGGTGCAGGAGGCTTTCTTT. Its translation is CASIKSAGVQEAFF.

The V and J genes are TRBV2 and TRBJ1-3; 12 bases match TRBD1. The CDR3 length is 18 residues. J gave up 0 bases and V 6 bases, and 9 bases lay outside the gene matches. The V gene's germline CDR1 is SNHLY and CDR2 FYNNEI. DNA of the CDR3: TGTGCCAGCAGCGATACCGGGACAGGGGGCTCCTCTGGAAACACCATATATTTT. This translates into CASSDTGTGGSSGNTIYF.

The rearrangement links TRBV7-3 to TRBJ2-4; 9 nucleotides match TRBD1. Germline trimming cut 5 bases from V and 7 bases from J; bases unmatched to any gene: 6. The CDR3 contains 14 residues. Germline V gene sequence: CDR1 SGHTA, CDR2 FQGTGA. The CDR3: CASSPTGGANIQYF. The DNA of the CDR3 is TGTGCCAGCAGCCCGACAGGGGGGGCGAACATTCAGTACTTC.

The rearrangement uses TRBV28 and TRBJ1-1, with 7 bases fitting TRBD1. This CDR3 comprises 12 residues. V lost 6 bases, J lost 10 bases, and 8 bases stayed unmatched. The germline gives CDR1 MDHEN, CDR2 SYDVKM. CDR3 loop: CASRRGDSAAFF. Written as DNA, the CDR3 is TGTGCCAGCAGGCGAGGGGACAGTGCAGCTTTCTTT.

This chain connects TRBV15 to TRBJ1-2, with D tentatively TRBD1 (6 bases). Germline V lookup: CDR1 LNHNV, CDR2 YYDKDF (reference sequence). Trimming took off 4 bases at V and 2 bases at J, with 14 bases between the two ends. This CDR3 spans 15 amino acids. CDR3: CATSTHRADNYGYTF. CDR3 DNA sequence: TGTGCCACCAGCACACACAGGGCTGACAACTATGGCTACACCTTC.

About this clone itself: The identical CDR3 is also encoded by other nucleotide sequences in the sample. The gene calls are TRBV5-1 and TRBJ2-3; maybe TRBD1 (6 bases). The CDR3 totals 13 residues. V lost 3 bases and J lost 3, with 8 bases in between. Germline V lookup: CDR1 SGHRS, CDR2 YFSETQ. The CDR3: CASSSQGTDTQYF. The CDR3 nucleotides read TGCGCCAGCAGCTCACAGGGAACAGATACGCAGTATTTT.

J is TRBJ2-3 and V is TRBV4-1; 10 bases agree with TRBD1. This CDR3 is 15 amino acids long. With 0 bases clipped from V and 7 bases from J, the junction kept 4 bases outside the gene matches. Germline V gene sequence: CDR1 MGHRA, CDR2 YSYEKL. CDR3 DNA sequence: TGCGCCAGCAGCCAAGAGACAGGGGGCTTCAATACGCAGTATTTT. This encodes CASSQETGGFNTQYF.

The CDR3 loop is CASSQDWQYGYTF. CDR3 coding DNA: TGTGCCAGCAGCCAAGATTGGCAGTATGGCTACACCTTC. This chain joins TRBV4-2 and TRBJ1-2; D not resolved. The length of the CDR3 is 13 residues. Germline V gene sequence: CDR1 LGHNA, CDR2 YNFKEQ. V was shortened by 0 bases and J by 5 bases, with 7 bases between the two germline ends.

The chain links TRBV2 to TRBJ2-2; D is uncertain. Deletions cut 6 bases from V and 5 bases from J, with 16 bases between. This CDR3 is built from 15 residues. Germline CDR1 SNHLY, CDR2 FYNNEI. Written as DNA, the CDR3 is TGTGCCAGCAGCGGAGTCGAGGCCCTAACCGGGGAGCTGTTTTTT. It encodes CASSGVEALTGELFF. The full variable domain, in which reference TRBV2 and TRBJ2-2 provide the parts outside the CDR3, is EPEVTQTPSHQVTQMGQEVILRCVPISNHLYFYWYRQILGQKVEFLVSFYNNEISEKSEIFDDQFSVERPDGSNFTLKIRSTKLEDSAMYFCASSGVEALTGELFFGEGSRLTVL.

The chain combines TRBV5-1 with TRBJ1-1, with D perhaps TRBD1 (5 bases). Germline loops: CDR1 SGHRS, CDR2 YFSETQ. Trimming took off 0 bases at V and 4 bases at J, with 19 bases between the two ends. This CDR3 is built from 17 residues. CDR3 sequence: CASSLAERWTQGTEAFF. Written as DNA, the CDR3 is TGCGCCAGCAGCTTGGCCGAGCGTTGGACCCAGGGCACTGAAGCTTTCTTT.

The chain couples TRBV5-1 to TRBJ1-1; D remains unclear. The CDR3 covers 16 residues. V lost 7 bases to trimming and J lost 0 bases, with 19 bases between them. In germline, CDR1 is SGHRS, CDR2 YFSETQ. The DNA of the CDR3 is TGCGCCAGCCGAACCCAGGAGGCCGGGTTGAACACTGAAGCTTTCTTT. This translates into CASRTQEAGLNTEAFF. Using reference TRBV5-1 and TRBJ1-1 for the parts outside the CDR3, the full variable domain is KAGVTQTPRYLIKTRGQQVTLSCSPISGHRSVSWYQQTPGQGLQFLFEYFSETQRNKGNFPGRFSGRQFSNSRSEMNVSTLELGDSALYLCASRTQEAGLNTEAFFGQGTRLTVV.

V is TRBV10-3 and J is TRBJ1-4; D is possibly TRBD1 (5 bases). V was shortened by 0 bases and J by 7 bases, with 12 bases between the two germline ends. The CDR3 consists of 15 residues. The germline V gene has CDR1 ENHRY and CDR2 SYGVKD. CDR3 loop: CAISESGGASEKLFF. DNA of the CDR3: TGTGCCATCAGTGAGTCAGGAGGGGCCAGTGAAAAACTGTTTTTT.

The rearrangement uses TRBV5-6 and TRBJ1-1, with 7 nucleotides matching TRBD1. The germline V gene has CDR1 SGHDT and CDR2 YYEEEE. The CDR3 covers 16 residues. Trimming cost V 3 bases and J 3 bases; bases outside gene matches: 11. In nucleotides, the CDR3 is TGTGCCAGCAGCTCGGACTGGACAGGAGGCGACACTGAAGCTTTCTTT. As protein: CASSSDWTGGDTEAFF.

CDR3: CAISPATANTGELFF. CDR3 DNA: TGTGCCATCAGTCCAGCGACGGCGAACACCGGGGAGCTGTTTTTT. The gene calls are TRBV10-3 and TRBJ2-2; no reliable D call. This CDR3 contains 15 residues. V was trimmed by 5 bases and J by 0 bases, leaving 10 bases between them. Germline-derived CDR1 and CDR2 are ENHRY and SYGVKD.

Only a few counts were recorded for this clone. The CDR3 reads CASSQPGGAPYEQYF. CDR3 DNA sequence: TGCGCCAGCAGCCAACCGGGGGGGGCTCCCTACGAGCAGTACTTC. V gene TRBV4-1 combines with J gene TRBJ2-7; 8 positions agree with TRBD2. Germline lookup yields CDR1 MGHRA and CDR2 YSYEKL. V lost 2 bases to trimming and J lost 2 bases; unmatched junction nucleotides: 5. The CDR3 consists of 15 residues.

The V gene is TRBV4-1, the J gene TRBJ1-1; a weak D match, TRBD1 (6 bases). Looked up from germline, CDR1 is MGHRA and CDR2 is YSYEKL. With 3 bases removed from V and 1 base from J, the gap between germline ends came to 9 bases. The CDR3 runs 14 residues. CDR3: CASSHGTTNTEAFF. The CDR3, as DNA: TGCGCCAGCAGCCATGGGACAACGAACACTGAAGCTTTCTTT.

V and J are TRBV28 and TRBJ1-5, with D unclear. Trimming shortened V by 7 bases and J by 0 bases, and 13 bases separated the two germline ends. CDR3 size: 15 residues. CDR1 and CDR2 (germline): MDHEN, SYDVKM. This chain's CDR3 is CASTRAGNSNQPQHF. The DNA for the CDR3 is TGTGCCAGCACCCGGGCGGGGAATAGCAATCAGCCCCAGCATTTT.